This T cell receptor (beta chain) was recorded in a study of blood T cell repertoires in COVID-19. Study-level background: Acute-phase and convalescent COVID-19 samples originated in the United States, Italy and Spain.

Original handling: Amplified reference gene primers provided the basis for estimating nucleated cell counts. The table came from immunoSEQ multiplex PCR; TCRdb's copy has only in-frame clones and leaves some out. D and trimming come from the DNA, and the V and J calls and clone size come from that table. The sample records about 280,000 clones, roughly 88% being singletons. The receptor's source is a man aged 18 to 30 with active or convalescent COVID-19. The source material was peripheral blood.

CDR3 DNA: TGTGCCGCTCTCCCTCGCGGGGGGGGAGCCAACGTCCTGACTTTC. This codes for CAALPRGGGANVLTF. The chain links TRBV24-1 to TRBJ2-6, with 9 positions matching TRBD2. CDR1 and CDR2 (germline): KGHDR, SFDVKD. V shed 12 bases, J shed 7 bases, and the junction held 12 bases outside the gene matches. CDR3 size: 15 residues.